Listed here are 18 T cell receptor beta chains from one sample, sequenced in a study of cytomegalovirus exposure and HLA in healthy donors. The assay was immunoSEQ multiplex PCR, and TCRdb's table has in-frame clones only and misses some. In the table there are approximately 300,000 clones, more than 80% of which are singletons. Sequencing was done on a sample of PBMCs. The origin of the receptors is a woman aged 18-29 years in good health and CMV-seronegative.

A single count supports this clone. The CDR3 nucleotides read TGTGCCATCAGTGGGCAGATCCATGGCTACACCTTC. Translation: CAISGQIHGYTF. The chain uses TRBV10-3 and TRBJ1-2; D remains unclear. The V end lost 4 bases, the J end lost 6 bases, and 9 bases lay between the germline ends. The CDR3 runs to 12 residues. CDR1 ENHRY and CDR2 SYGVKD come from the germline V gene.

The chain recombines TRBV6-5 with TRBJ2-7, with D perhaps matching TRBD1 (6 bases). V was cut by 1 base and J by 2 bases, with 6 bases left in between. Looked up from germline, CDR1 is MNHEY and CDR2 is SVGAGI. The CDR3 is made up of 13 amino acids. CDR3 in DNA: TGTGCCAGCAGTTACTGGGGGCCCTACGAGCAGTACTTC. It translates to CASSYWGPYEQYF.

V and J are TRBV5-1 and TRBJ2-3; D uncertain. The CDR3 sequence is 14 residues long. Germline V CDR1 and CDR2: SGHRS, YFSETQ. The V end was cut by 2 bases, the J end by 2 bases, with 9 bases between. The CDR3, as DNA: TGCGCCAGCAGCTTTTACTGGTCCACAGATACGCAGTATTTT. It encodes CASSFYWSTDTQYF.

The chain couples TRBV7-2 to TRBJ2-1, with TRBD2 identical over 8 bases. Germline CDR1 reads SGHTA; CDR2 reads FQGNSA. The junction had 13 bases not matched to a gene; V was cut back by 3 bases and J by 6 bases. This CDR3 contains 17 residues. In DNA form, the CDR3 reads TGTGCCAGCAGCTTGGCTGGTGGAGCGGGAGAGGGCAATGAGCAGTTCTTC. It yields the protein CASSLAGGAGEGNEQFF.

CDR3 residues: CASSQSQGTSGSGETQYF. Written as DNA, the CDR3 is TGCGCCAGCAGCCAATCCCAAGGGACTAGCGGGAGTGGGGAGACCCAGTACTTC. The rearrangement joins TRBV4-3 to TRBJ2-5; 14 bases map to TRBD2. V trimming: 2 bases; J trimming: 5 bases; junction bases outside the gene matches: 10. From germline, CDR1 is LGHNA and CDR2 YSLEER. CDR3 length: 18 residues.

The chain employs TRBV6-5 and TRBJ2-5; 11 bases line up with TRBD2. CDR1 is MNHEY, CDR2 SVGAGI, per germline. This CDR3 contains 15 residues. V dropped 6 bases and J dropped 5; count of bases not matched to a gene: 8. CDR3 nucleotide sequence: TGTGCCAGCAGCTTTAGCGGGAGGGCCAGCGAGACCCAGTACTTC. Protein product: CASSFSGRASETQYF.

Details on this clone: One end of the junction varies from germline; a read error may be responsible. The chain carries TRBV19 and TRBJ1-5; the D is unclear. The CDR3 spans 9 residues. The V gene's germline CDR1 is LNHDA and CDR2 SQIVND (reference sequence). CDR3 sequence (DNA): TGCGGGGTGGGTCAGCCCCAGCATTTT. This sequence encodes CGVGQPQHF.

This clone occurred a few times. The V and J genes are TRBV7-9 and TRBJ2-7, with TRBD1 identical over 7 bases. The CDR3 runs 16 residues. Germline CDR1 is SEHNR and CDR2 is FQNEAQ (reference sequence). Unmatched junction bases numbered 8, after V lost 0 bases and J lost 3 bases. DNA of the CDR3: TGTGCCAGCAGCTTAGCCGGCAGACAGGGAGACTACGAGCAGTACTTC. Its protein product is CASSLAGRQGDYEQYF.

In regard to this clone: A read error may account for a junction end that differs from germline. V is TRBV7-7 and J is TRBJ2-7, with D possibly TRBD1 on 6 matching bases. The CDR3 is made up of 14 amino acids. Germline CDR1 and CDR2: SSHAT and FNYEAQ (reference sequence). CDR3 region: CASSPGVPGSEQYF. CDR3 nucleotides: TGTGCTAGCAGCCCAGGGGTACCAGGGAGCGAGCAGTACTTC.

The chain combines TRBV28 with TRBJ1-5; TRBD1 is a possible D gene (5 bases). The CDR3 covers 17 residues. Trimming took off 5 bases at V and 1 base at J, with 18 bases between the two ends. CDR1 is MDHEN, CDR2 SYDVKM, per germline. CDR3 residues: CASSASTGLSSNQPQHF. The CDR3 DNA is TGTGCCAGCAGTGCCAGTACGGGACTTTCGAGCAATCAGCCCCAGCATTTT. Full variable domain (missing parts from reference TRBV28 and TRBJ1-5): DVKVTQSSRYLVKRTGEKVFLECVQDMDHENMFWYRQDPGLGLRLIYFSYDVKMKEKGDIPEGYSVSREKKERFSLILESASTNQTSMYLCASSASTGLSSNQPQHFGDGTRLSIL.

In its sample, this clone was seen a few times. V usage is TRBV29-1 and J usage is TRBJ1-2; TRBD1 matches 8 bases. Germline CDR1 and CDR2: SQVTM and ANQGSEA. The CDR3 covers 12 residues. J was trimmed by 6 bases and V by 6 bases; bases with no gene match: 6. The CDR3, as DNA: TGCAGCGTGGATGGACAGGGCCATGGCTACACCTTC. As protein: CSVDGQGHGYTF.

The chain carries TRBV7-2 and TRBJ2-7; a possible D gene is TRBD1 (6 bases). Trimming shortened V by 5 bases and J by 5 bases, and 19 bases separated the two germline ends. The CDR3 consists of 15 residues. Germline CDR1 is SGHTA and CDR2 is FQGNSA. CDR3 protein: CASSLLTGQRDEQYF. The CDR3, as DNA: TGTGCCAGCAGCCTGTTGACAGGACAGCGTGACGAGCAGTACTTC.

This clone was detected once. The genes are TRBV7-2 and TRBJ2-2; the match to TRBD1 covers 7 bases. Per the germline V gene, CDR1 is SGHTA and CDR2 is FQGNSA. Trimming took 5 bases from V and 6 from J; bases not matched to a gene: 6. This CDR3 region has 14 residues. CDR3 in DNA: TGTGCCAGCAGCCCTGACAGGGTAGCCGGGGAGCTGTTTTTT. This encodes CASSPDRVAGELFF.

The J gene is TRBJ2-5, the V gene TRBV14; 10 bases map to TRBD2. The length of the CDR3 is 16 residues. The junction had 7 bases not matched to a gene; V was cut back by 1 base and J by 5 bases. Germline lookup yields CDR1 SGHDN and CDR2 FVKESK. Here the CDR3 DNA reads TGTGCCAGCAGCCAAGCCGGGACTAGCGCAGCGGAGACCCAGTACTTC. Translated: CASSQAGTSAAETQYF.

The V call is TRBV6-5, the J call TRBJ1-5; D gene unclear. CDR1 MNHEY and CDR2 SVGAGI come from the germline V gene. The length of the CDR3 is 13 residues. V gave up 0 bases and J gave up 9 bases, with 9 bases separating them. The CDR3 bases are TGTGCCAGCAGTTACTCGACGGGAGGGCCCCAGCATTTT. Amino acid sequence: CASSYSTGGPQHF.

V gene TRBV6-1 combines with J gene TRBJ2-7, with D possibly TRBD2 on 6 matching bases. The CDR3 covers 13 residues. The germline gives CDR1 MNHNS, CDR2 SASEGT. V was trimmed by 8 bases and J by 0 bases, leaving 11 bases between them. The CDR3 loop reads CASRDGSSYEQYF. In DNA form, the CDR3 reads TGTGCCAGCCGGGACGGGAGCTCCTACGAGCAGTACTTC.

The rearrangement links TRBV6-1 to TRBJ2-3, with 9 bases that match TRBD2. The germline CDR1 and CDR2 sequences are MNHNS and SASEGT. Germline trimming cut 6 bases from V and 2 bases from J; bases unmatched to any gene: 6. CDR3 size: 15 residues. CDR3 amino acids: CASRSTSGITDTQYF. CDR3 DNA: TGTGCCAGCAGGTCGACTAGCGGAATCACAGATACGCAGTATTTT.

The gene calls are TRBV18 and TRBJ2-1, with TRBD1 matching 12 bases. The junction had 13 bases not matched to a gene; V was cut back by 3 bases and J by 7 bases. Looked up from germline, CDR1 is KGHSH and CDR2 is LQKENI. The CDR3 length is 18 residues. This chain's CDR3 is CASSPILAGTGGRNEQFF. The CDR3 region has the DNA TGTGCCAGCTCACCGATCTTAGCCGGGACAGGGGGCCGGAATGAGCAGTTCTTC.